Listed below are T cell receptor beta chains from one sample, sequenced in a study of cytomegalovirus exposure and HLA in healthy donors. Here immunoSEQ multiplex PCR was the method, and the copy in TCRdb shows in-frame clones only, minus some. The table lists roughly 160,000 clones, 82% of them singletons. Sequences were obtained from PBMCs. These receptors were obtained from a male donor in good health and CMV-seropositive. Each CDR3 is given with its conserved first and last residue. A D gene is named only where the DNA matches it firmly. Only some rows state a clone size, as once, few, many or a class for expanded clones.

D	V	size	length	J	DNA	CDR3
-	TRBV28	-	15	TRBJ1-4	TGTGCCAGCAGCCCTGGGAGCTCAACTAATGAAAAACTGTTTTTT	CASSPGSSTNEKLFF
TRBD1	TRBV4-3	-	18	TRBJ1-6	TGCGCCAGCAGCCAAGAGAGACAGGGGACTACCTATAATTCACCCCTCCACTTT	CASSQERQGTTYNSPLHF
-	TRBV11-2	-	14	TRBJ1-1	TGTGCCAGCAGCTTTTCAGGGGAGAACACTGAAGCTTTCTTT	CASSFSGENTEAFF
TRBD1	TRBV6-4	-	15	TRBJ1-1	TGTGCCAGCAGTGTCTCGGACAGGGGAAAGACTGAAGCTTTCTTT	CASSVSDRGKTEAFF
-	TRBV9	few	16	TRBJ2-7	TGTGCCAGCAGTGACAATCGGGGGAGCGGAACCTACGAGCAGTACTTC	CASSDNRGSGTYEQYF
-	TRBV28	-	13	TRBJ2-3	TGTGCCAGCAGTTTATTCGGCACAGATACGCAGTATTTT	CASSLFGTDTQYF
-	TRBV4-1	-	14	TRBJ2-7	TGCGCCAGCAGCCAGTCCGGGGTCCCCTACGAGCAGTACTTC	CASSQSGVPYEQYF
-	TRBV6-1	few	13	TRBJ1-5	TGTGCCAGCAGTGAAGCCTCCGATCAGCCCCAGCATTTT	CASSEASDQPQHF
TRBD1	TRBV2	-	13	TRBJ1-4	TGTGCCAGGGGACAGTCCAATCGCGAAAAACTGTTTTTT	CARGQSNREKLFF
TRBD1	TRBV27	-	15	TRBJ2-7	TGTGCCAGCAGTTCCCCCGGCACAGGGGGCTACGAGCAGTACTTC	CASSSPGTGGYEQYF
TRBD1	TRBV5-5	-	17	TRBJ1-4	TGTGCCAGCAATACCGGGACAGGGGGCTCGGCTAATGAAAAACTGTTTTTT	CASNTGTGGSANEKLFF
-	TRBV4-3	-	14	TRBJ1-4	TGCGCCAGCAGCCTAGGGGGGGTGGGTGAAAAACTGTTTTTT	CASSLGGVGEKLFF
-	TRBV29-1	-	15	TRBJ2-7	TGCAGCGTTGAAGATGGAAACAGGGCCTCCTACGAGCAGTACTTC	CSVEDGNRASYEQYF
-	TRBV19	-	15	TRBJ1-1	TGTGCCAGTAGTATAGACACAAGATGGTACACTGAAGCTTTCTTT	CASSIDTRWYTEAFF
-	TRBV28	-	11	TRBJ1-1	TGTGCCAGCCAGGGGAACACTGAAGCTTTCTTT	CASQGNTEAFF
TRBD1	TRBV27	-	12	TRBJ2-1	TGTGCCAGCAGTCCGCAGGGACAGGAGCAGTTCTTC	CASSPQGQEQFF
TRBD1	TRBV19	-	15	TRBJ1-2	TGCGCCAGTAGTAGACGGAGGGACAGGGGCTATGGCTACACCTTC	CASSRRRDRGYGYTF
-	TRBV28	-	15	TRBJ1-3	TGTGCCAGCAGTCCTGAGACAGCCTCTGGAAACACCATATATTTT	CASSPETASGNTIYF
TRBD2	TRBV5-4	-	14	TRBJ2-7	TGTGCCAGCAGCTTTGCTAGCGGATCCTACGAGCAGTACTTC	CASSFASGSYEQYF
-	TRBV30	-	14	TRBJ2-3	TGTGCCTGGAGGGACAGTCCCCTGAGAGATACGCAGTATTTT	CAWRDSPLRDTQYF
-	TRBV7-2	-	16	TRBJ2-1	TGTGCCAGCAGCCCCTTTCTCGGCGGGGCCTACAATGAGCAGTTCTTC	CASSPFLGGAYNEQFF
TRBD2	TRBV5-1	-	15	TRBJ2-3	TGCGCCAGCAGTTTAACTAGCGGGAGAGTCGATACGCAGTATTTT	CASSLTSGRVDTQYF
-	TRBV11-2	-	15	TRBJ1-5	TGTGCCAGCAGCAAAACAGGCGCTAGCAATCAGCCCCAGCATTTT	CASSKTGASNQPQHF
TRBD1	TRBV5-1	-	15	TRBJ1-3	TGCGCCAGCAGCTTGGGGACAGGGTCTGGAAACACCATATATTTT	CASSLGTGSGNTIYF
TRBD1	TRBV27	-	16	TRBJ2-1	TGTGCCAGCAATTCTGTTATTTTAAACAGGGGGAATGAGCAGTTCTTC	CASNSVILNRGNEQFF
TRBD1	TRBV27	-	16	TRBJ2-4	TGTGCCAGCACCCCTAGACAGGGGATGGCCAAAAACATTCAGTACTTC	CASTPRQGMAKNIQYF
TRBD2	TRBV14	-	17	TRBJ2-5	TGTGCCAGCAGCCGCAAGGGAGTCCTAGCGGCGATCGAGACCCAGTACTTC	CASSRKGVLAAIETQYF